A single sample gave rise to the 10 T cell receptor beta chains below, sequenced in a study of T-cell memory formation after mild COVID-19. TCRdb reanalysed the 5' RACE reads using MiXCR and keeps one entry per CDR3 protein. The profile covers 400,000 to 550,000 distinct CDR3 sequences, with around a quarter appearing a single time and approximately 12% taken by the ten largest. Sequencing input: PBMCs or a T cell subset sorted from them (not recorded which). Receptors originate from an adult woman who had mild COVID-19 (a few samples of this study predate the infection). Cell type and time point are not known.

The rearrangement uses TRBV12-3 or TRBV12-4 and TRBJ2-3, with D uncertain. The CDR3 totals 15 residues. V was shortened by 3 bases and J by 1 base, with 11 bases between the two germline ends. The chain's CDR3 is CASSFRHLGTDTQYF. The CDR3 DNA reads as TGTGCCAGCAGTTTTCGGCATCTCGGCACAGATACGCAGTATTTT.

Only a few counts were recorded for this clonotype. The chain has TRBV5-1 and TRBJ2-7; D is perhaps TRBD1 (6 bases). This CDR3 contains 14 residues. V was cut by 4 bases and J by 2 bases, with 13 bases left in between. The V gene's germline CDR1 is SGHRS and CDR2 YFSETQ. The CDR3 spells CASSPGASPYEQYF. The DNA for the CDR3 is TGCGCCAGCAGCCCAGGGGCTAGCCCCTACGAGCAGTACTTC.

The V gene is TRBV2, the J gene TRBJ1-2; TRBD1 matches 8 bases. The V and J ends lost 6 bases and 4 bases, in that order; junction bases with no gene match: 7. Germline CDR1 reads SNHLY; CDR2 reads FYNNEI. The CDR3 runs to 14 residues. DNA of the CDR3: TGTGCCAGCAGGACCGGGACAGGTGGCTATGGCTACACCTTC. Protein product: CASRTGTGGYGYTF.

In this sample, this clonotype turned up a few times. The chain links TRBV29-1 to TRBJ2-3, with a possible D match to TRBD2 (6 bases). V dropped 2 bases and J dropped 1 base, with 10 bases sitting between them. The CDR3 totals 14 residues. Germline V gives CDR1 SQVTM, CDR2 ANQGSEA. Here the CDR3 DNA reads TGCAGCGTTGAATCGGGCGGGGGCACAGATACGCAGTATTTT. Protein sequence: CSVESGGGTDTQYF.

The table lists this clonotype with a count of one. V and J are TRBV7-3 and TRBJ2-7, with D tentatively TRBD1 (5 bases). Germline V lookup: CDR1 SGHTA, CDR2 FQGTGA. The CDR3 loop spans 13 amino acids. Deletions cut 5 bases from V and 6 bases from J, with 14 bases between. CDR3 DNA sequence: TGTGCCAGCAGCCCCGAAAGGGGTTCCGAGCAGTACTTC. Translating gives CASSPERGSEQYF.

The genes are TRBV7-3 and TRBJ2-3; no clear D. The CDR3 has 15 residues. Trimming removed 1 base from V and 6 bases from J, with 14 bases in between. In germline, CDR1 is SGHTA, CDR2 FQGTGA. The CDR3: CASSLSPLRPDTQYF. CDR3 nucleotide sequence: TGTGCCAGCAGCTTAAGCCCCCTTCGGCCGGATACGCAGTATTTT.

This clonotype occurred a few times. The chain employs TRBV29-1 and TRBJ2-7; D perhaps matches TRBD1 (5 bases). Germline V gene sequence: CDR1 SQVTM, CDR2 ANQGSEA. The CDR3 is 14 amino acids. The ends were cut back, 4 bases at V and 5 bases at J, with 18 bases in the middle. In nucleotides, the CDR3 is TGCAGCGTTGTTCTAACAGGCTCTATTGACGAGCAGTACTTC. Translation gives CSVVLTGSIDEQYF.

The gene calls are TRBV24-1 and TRBJ2-2, with 11 bases identical to TRBD2. Germline CDR1 is KGHDR and CDR2 is SFDVKD. V shed 3 bases, J shed 6 bases, and the junction held 8 bases outside the gene matches. This CDR3 spans 17 amino acids. CDR3 bases: TGTGCCACCAGTGATCCCTTTAGCGGGAGGGCGTCCGGGGAGCTGTTTTTT. This encodes CATSDPFSGRASGELFF.

V gene TRBV24-1 combines with J gene TRBJ1-4; a weak D match, TRBD1 (6 bases). The germline V gene encodes CDR1 KGHDR and CDR2 SFDVKD. The length of the CDR3 is 15 residues. V lost 4 bases to trimming and J lost 6 bases, with 14 bases between them. CDR3 nucleotides: TGTGCCACCAGTGAGGCAGGGACATCGGATGAAAAACTGTTTTTT. The encoded protein is CATSEAGTSDEKLFF.

This clonotype was counted a few times. The rearrangement links TRBV5-1 to TRBJ2-7; D is unresolved. With 0 bases removed from V and 6 bases from J, the gap between germline ends came to 13 bases. CDR1 is SGHRS and CDR2 is YFSETQ in the germline V gene. The length of the CDR3 is 14 residues. Written as DNA, the CDR3 is TGCGCCAGCAGCTTGGGGGCGGTGTTGCGCGAGCAGTACTTC. Its translation is CASSLGAVLREQYF.